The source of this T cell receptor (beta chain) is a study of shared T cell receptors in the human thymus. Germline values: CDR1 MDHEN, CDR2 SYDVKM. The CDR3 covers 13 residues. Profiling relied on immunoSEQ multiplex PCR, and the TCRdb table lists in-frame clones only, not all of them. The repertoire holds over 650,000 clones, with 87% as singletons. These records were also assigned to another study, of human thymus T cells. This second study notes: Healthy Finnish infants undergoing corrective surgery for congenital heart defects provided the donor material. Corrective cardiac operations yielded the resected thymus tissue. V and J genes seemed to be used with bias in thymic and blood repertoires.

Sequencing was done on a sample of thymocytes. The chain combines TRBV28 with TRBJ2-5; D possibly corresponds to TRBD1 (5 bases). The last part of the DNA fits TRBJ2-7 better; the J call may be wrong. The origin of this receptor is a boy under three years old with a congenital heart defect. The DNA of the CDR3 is TGTGCCAGCAGTAGTAGGGGATACCACGAGCAGTACTTC. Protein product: CASSSRGYHEQYF.